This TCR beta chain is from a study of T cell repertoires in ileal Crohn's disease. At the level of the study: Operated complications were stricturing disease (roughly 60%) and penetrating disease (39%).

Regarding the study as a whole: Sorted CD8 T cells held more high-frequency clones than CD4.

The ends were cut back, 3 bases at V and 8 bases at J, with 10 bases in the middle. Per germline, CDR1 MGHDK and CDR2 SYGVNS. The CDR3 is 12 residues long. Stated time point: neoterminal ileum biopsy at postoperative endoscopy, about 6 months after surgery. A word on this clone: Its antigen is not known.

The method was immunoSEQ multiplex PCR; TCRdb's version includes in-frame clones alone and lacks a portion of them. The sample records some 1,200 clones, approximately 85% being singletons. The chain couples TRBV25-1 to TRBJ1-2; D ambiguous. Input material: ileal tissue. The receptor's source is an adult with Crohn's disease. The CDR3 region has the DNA TGTGCCAGCAGTGACGGGAGGTACGGCTACACCTTC. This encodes CASSDGRYGYTF.